The clone carrying this TCR beta chain occurred many times. Its antigen is unknown. Germline V gene data show CDR1 as SNHLY and CDR2 as FYNNEI. V shed 5 bases, J shed 4 bases, and the junction held 6 bases outside the gene matches. The CDR3 sequence is 14 residues long. TCRdb re-called the 5' RACE reads with MiXCR, one entry per CDR3 protein. This sample has tens of thousands of distinct CDR3 sequences, with 10% found just once. The data stem from a study of neurological immune-mediated disorders. Study-level findings and limits: Private repertoires in all groups were suggested by the finding that expanded clones across subjects shared no CDR3 amino acid sequences.

This rearrangement joins TRBV2 to TRBJ2-5; 8 bases align to TRBD1. Material: PBMCs. This TCR came from a woman in her 30s with HTLV-1-associated myelopathy (HAM/TSP). The CDR3 nucleotides read TGTGCCAGCAGTACCGGACAGGGAGGAGAGACCCAGTACTTC. Translation: CASSTGQGGETQYF.